This is a list of T cell receptor beta chains from one sample in a study of T-cell memory formation after mild COVID-19. MiXCR, run by TCRdb on the 5' RACE reads, gives a single entry per CDR3 protein. This sample carries hundreds of thousands of distinct CDR3 sequences, 15% to 20% of them seen once, and the ten largest clones take roughly 8%. Sequenced material: PBMCs or a T cell subset sorted from them (not recorded which). All receptors derive from an adult woman who had mild COVID-19 (a few samples of this study predate the infection). Cell type and time point are not known. Each CDR3 is given with its conserved first and last residue. A D gene is named only where the DNA matches it firmly. Size tells how often a clone was seen (once, few, many) or the class of an expanded clone, and some rows leave it out.

v_gene: TRBV7-9
d_gene: TRBD2
len: 16
abundance: few
j_gene: TRBJ2-7
CDR3aa: CASSILRAGAPGEQYF
CDR3nt: TGTGCCAGCAGCATACTTAGAGCGGGAGCCCCCGGCGAGCAGTACTTC

v_gene: TRBV24-1
d_gene: -
len: 15
abundance: few
j_gene: TRBJ2-3
CDR3aa: CATSPQGASTDTQYF
CDR3nt: TGTGCCACCAGTCCCCAAGGGGCTAGCACAGATACGCAGTATTTT

v_gene: TRBV29-1
d_gene: TRBD2
len: 16
abundance: few
j_gene: TRBJ2-3
CDR3aa: CSVHRLAGDFTDTQYF
CDR3nt: TGCAGCGTCCATCGACTAGCGGGAGACTTCACAGATACGCAGTATTTT

v_gene: TRBV6-6
d_gene: -
len: 15
abundance: -
j_gene: TRBJ2-1
CDR3aa: CASSKWTPPRREQFF
CDR3nt: TGTGCCAGCAGTAAATGGACTCCTCCGAGGCGTGAGCAGTTCTTC

v_gene: TRBV24-1
d_gene: -
len: 14
abundance: -
j_gene: TRBJ2-1
CDR3aa: CATSDLLVGNEQFF
CDR3nt: TGTGCCACCAGTGATTTGTTAGTTGGTAATGAGCAGTTCTTC

v_gene: TRBV12-3/TRBV12-4
d_gene: -
len: 12
abundance: few
j_gene: TRBJ2-7
CDR3aa: CASSRTSAEQYF
CDR3nt: TGTGCCAGCAGCCGCACTAGTGCCGAGCAGTACTTC

v_gene: TRBV20-1
d_gene: TRBD2
len: 16
abundance: few
j_gene: TRBJ2-5
CDR3aa: CSARAPLAGVRETQYF
CDR3nt: TGCAGTGCTAGAGCACCACTAGCGGGAGTGAGGGAGACCCAGTACTTC

v_gene: TRBV5-1
d_gene: -
len: 14
abundance: -
j_gene: TRBJ2-7
CDR3aa: CASSFTGRTYEQYF
CDR3nt: TGCGCCAGCAGCTTCACCGGACGGACCTACGAGCAGTACTTC

v_gene: TRBV9
d_gene: -
len: 12
abundance: few
j_gene: TRBJ1-2
CDR3aa: CASSGPIYGYTF
CDR3nt: TGTGCCAGCAGCGGACCGATCTATGGCTACACCTTC

v_gene: TRBV25-1
d_gene: TRBD1
len: 15
abundance: few
j_gene: TRBJ1-2
CDR3aa: CASRQTGAINYGYTF
CDR3nt: TGTGCCAGCAGGCAGACAGGGGCGATTAACTATGGCTACACCTTC

v_gene: TRBV20-1
d_gene: -
len: 15
abundance: few
j_gene: TRBJ1-1
CDR3aa: CSASLGGIMNTEAFF
CDR3nt: TGCAGTGCTAGTTTGGGCGGAATCATGAACACTGAAGCTTTCTTT

v_gene: TRBV7-9
d_gene: -
len: 14
abundance: many
j_gene: TRBJ1-1
CDR3aa: CASSRSALNTEAFF
CDR3nt: TGTGCCAGCAGCCGTAGCGCCCTTAACACTGAAGCTTTCTTT

v_gene: TRBV25-1
d_gene: -
len: 15
abundance: many
j_gene: TRBJ2-1
CDR3aa: CASSVRGAENNEQFF
CDR3nt: TGTGCCAGCAGTGTACGGGGGGCCGAGAACAATGAGCAGTTCTTC

v_gene: TRBV19
d_gene: -
len: 12
abundance: few
j_gene: TRBJ1-6
CDR3aa: CASPSWNSPLHF
CDR3nt: TGTGCCAGCCCTTCTTGGAATTCACCCCTCCACTTT

v_gene: TRBV10-3
d_gene: TRBD2
len: 16
abundance: -
j_gene: TRBJ2-3
CDR3aa: CATKSGGTASTDTQYF
CDR3nt: TGTGCCACCAAAAGCGGGGGGACCGCTAGCACAGATACGCAGTATTTT

v_gene: TRBV5-1
d_gene: -
len: 16
abundance: few
j_gene: TRBJ2-7
CDR3aa: CASSSSLRAAAYEQYF
CDR3nt: TGCGCCAGCAGCTCCTCGCTTAGGGCCGCGGCCTACGAGCAGTACTTC

v_gene: TRBV6-5
d_gene: TRBD2
len: 13
abundance: few
j_gene: TRBJ2-5
CDR3aa: CASSLAEQETQYF
CDR3nt: TGTGCCAGCAGTCTAGCGGAACAAGAGACCCAGTACTTC

v_gene: TRBV5-1
d_gene: TRBD1
len: 18
abundance: -
j_gene: TRBJ1-1
CDR3aa: CASSLRTGTGGRNTEAFF
CDR3nt: TGCGCCAGCAGCTTGAGGACCGGGACAGGGGGCCGAAACACTGAAGCTTTCTTT

v_gene: TRBV6-5
d_gene: -
len: 16
abundance: once
j_gene: TRBJ1-2
CDR3aa: CASSYDSSSLPYGYTF
CDR3nt: TGTGCCAGCAGTTACGATAGTTCCTCCCTCCCCTATGGCTACACCTTC

v_gene: TRBV20-1
d_gene: TRBD2
len: 15
abundance: -
j_gene: TRBJ2-1
CDR3aa: CSARVAGLAYNEQFF
CDR3nt: TGCAGTGCGAGAGTAGCGGGCCTCGCTTACAATGAGCAGTTCTTC

v_gene: TRBV7-6
d_gene: -
len: 15
abundance: -
j_gene: TRBJ1-1
CDR3aa: CASSFSDQVNTEAFF
CDR3nt: TGTGCCAGCAGCTTCTCCGACCAGGTGAACACTGAAGCTTTCTTT

v_gene: TRBV7-8
d_gene: -
len: 14
abundance: -
j_gene: TRBJ2-1
CDR3aa: CASSGGGRINEQFF
CDR3nt: TGTGCCAGCAGCGGCGGAGGGCGGATCAATGAGCAGTTCTTC

v_gene: TRBV18
d_gene: TRBD2
len: 15
abundance: many
j_gene: TRBJ2-3
CDR3aa: CASSLLAGPTDTQYF
CDR3nt: TGTGCCAGCTCGCTGCTAGCGGGGCCCACAGATACGCAGTATTTT

v_gene: TRBV7-2
d_gene: -
len: 14
abundance: many
j_gene: TRBJ2-7
CDR3aa: CASSSQQGSYEQYF
CDR3nt: TGTGCCAGCAGTTCTCAACAGGGCTCCTACGAGCAGTACTTC

v_gene: TRBV24-1
d_gene: TRBD2
len: 16
abundance: -
j_gene: TRBJ2-3
CDR3aa: CATSEVTSGSTDTQYF
CDR3nt: TGTGCCACCAGTGAGGTGACTAGCGGGAGCACAGATACGCAGTATTTT

v_gene: TRBV7-2
d_gene: -
len: 16
abundance: many
j_gene: TRBJ2-7
CDR3aa: CASSYPGGPRDYEQYF
CDR3nt: TGTGCCAGCAGTTATCCAGGAGGGCCCCGGGATTACGAGCAGTACTTC

v_gene: TRBV29-1
d_gene: -
len: 13
abundance: -
j_gene: TRBJ2-5
CDR3aa: CSVRRGHQETQYF
CDR3nt: TGCAGCGTTAGGAGGGGGCATCAAGAGACCCAGTACTTC

v_gene: TRBV2
d_gene: -
len: 12
abundance: few
j_gene: TRBJ1-2
CDR3aa: CASRARSYGYTF
CDR3nt: TGTGCCAGCAGGGCCAGATCATATGGCTACACCTTC

v_gene: TRBV18
d_gene: TRBD2
len: 14
abundance: -
j_gene: TRBJ2-1
CDR3aa: CASSPQTSGNEQFF
CDR3nt: TGTGCCAGCTCACCACAGACTAGCGGGAATGAGCAGTTCTTC

v_gene: TRBV7-8
d_gene: -
len: 13
abundance: few
j_gene: TRBJ1-5
CDR3aa: CASKGFRNQPQHF
CDR3nt: TGTGCCAGCAAGGGGTTTCGGAATCAGCCCCAGCATTTT

v_gene: TRBV4-2
d_gene: -
len: 16
abundance: -
j_gene: TRBJ1-4
CDR3aa: CASSRLTGAINEKLFF
CDR3nt: TGTGCCAGCAGCCGATTAACGGGGGCCATAAATGAAAAACTGTTTTTT

v_gene: TRBV15
d_gene: -
len: 18
abundance: -
j_gene: TRBJ1-3
CDR3aa: CATSRPRGAVSSGNTIYF
CDR3nt: TGTGCCACCAGCAGACCACGCGGGGCCGTGAGCTCTGGAAACACCATATATTTT

v_gene: TRBV3-1
d_gene: TRBD2
len: 17
abundance: few
j_gene: TRBJ2-3
CDR3aa: CASSHFLLAGGSDTQYF
CDR3nt: TGTGCCAGCAGCCACTTTCTCCTAGCGGGGGGCTCAGATACGCAGTATTTT

v_gene: TRBV6-5
d_gene: TRBD2
len: 15
abundance: few
j_gene: TRBJ2-3
CDR3aa: CASSYRRGSTDTQYF
CDR3nt: TGTGCCAGCAGTTACAGGCGGGGGAGCACAGATACGCAGTATTTT

v_gene: TRBV7-9
d_gene: TRBD1
len: 21
abundance: many
j_gene: TRBJ2-6
CDR3aa: CASSSPRGPGQVSSGANVLTF
CDR3nt: TGTGCCAGCAGCTCCCCTCGAGGACCGGGACAGGTCAGCTCTGGGGCCAACGTCCTGACTTTC

v_gene: TRBV7-2
d_gene: TRBD2
len: 18
abundance: few
j_gene: TRBJ2-5
CDR3aa: CASSPLRGAGGPMSAQYF
CDR3nt: TGTGCCAGCAGCCCATTGCGGGGGGCGGGGGGCCCCATGTCGGCCCAGTACTTC

v_gene: TRBV5-6
d_gene: -
len: 15
abundance: -
j_gene: TRBJ1-2
CDR3aa: CASSRLSGLGYGYTF
CDR3nt: TGTGCCAGCAGCCGCCTGTCGGGATTGGGCTATGGCTACACCTTC

v_gene: TRBV4-2
d_gene: -
len: 16
abundance: few
j_gene: TRBJ1-2
CDR3aa: CASSQESGSPNYGYTF
CDR3nt: TGTGCCAGCAGCCAAGAATCAGGGTCGCCGAACTATGGCTACACCTTC

v_gene: TRBV7-9
d_gene: TRBD1
len: 15
abundance: -
j_gene: TRBJ1-1
CDR3aa: CASSFGQGIITEAFF
CDR3nt: TGTGCCAGCAGCTTCGGACAGGGGATAATCACTGAAGCTTTCTTT

v_gene: TRBV20-1
d_gene: TRBD2
len: 15
abundance: few
j_gene: TRBJ2-7
CDR3aa: CSAFPRDGRTYEQYF
CDR3nt: TGCAGTGCTTTCCCTAGGGACGGGAGGACCTACGAGCAGTACTTC

v_gene: TRBV9
d_gene: TRBD1
len: 13
abundance: -
j_gene: TRBJ2-7
CDR3aa: CASSVETGGEQYF
CDR3nt: TGTGCCAGCAGCGTAGAGACAGGGGGCGAGCAGTACTTC

v_gene: TRBV14
d_gene: -
len: 14
abundance: few
j_gene: TRBJ2-3
CDR3aa: CASSLRTGTDTQYF
CDR3nt: TGTGCCAGCAGCCTCCGGACAGGCACAGATACGCAGTATTTT

v_gene: TRBV5-1
d_gene: -
len: 15
abundance: -
j_gene: TRBJ2-5
CDR3aa: CASSFDTGAGETQYF
CDR3nt: TGCGCCAGCAGCTTTGACACGGGGGCCGGAGAGACCCAGTACTTC

v_gene: TRBV7-9
d_gene: TRBD1
len: 17
abundance: -
j_gene: TRBJ1-2
CDR3aa: CASSHPGQGWSVQGYTF
CDR3nt: TGTGCCAGCAGCCACCCGGGACAGGGTTGGTCTGTCCAGGGCTACACCTTC

v_gene: TRBV20-1
d_gene: TRBD1
len: 14
abundance: few
j_gene: TRBJ2-4
CDR3aa: CSANSGTEPNIQYF
CDR3nt: TGCAGTGCCAACTCGGGGACAGAACCTAACATTCAGTACTTC

v_gene: TRBV11-2
d_gene: -
len: 12
abundance: -
j_gene: TRBJ2-1
CDR3aa: CASSFRGNVQFF
CDR3nt: TGTGCCAGCAGCTTTAGGGGTAACGTGCAGTTCTTC

v_gene: TRBV7-8
d_gene: TRBD2
len: 16
abundance: -
j_gene: TRBJ2-3
CDR3aa: CASSLGTSGRTDTQYF
CDR3nt: TGTGCCAGCAGCTTAGGAACTAGCGGGAGAACAGATACGCAGTATTTT

v_gene: TRBV19
d_gene: -
len: 14
abundance: -
j_gene: TRBJ2-7
CDR3aa: CASSIGLIPYEQYF
CDR3nt: TGTGCCAGTAGTATCGGGCTCATCCCCTACGAGCAGTACTTC